One sample yielded the 25 T cell receptor beta chains listed below, sequenced in a study of response to subunit inactivated influenza vaccine. TCRdb called the RT-PCR reads again in MiXCR, with one record for every CDR3 protein. The table has some 500,000 distinct CDR3 sequences, roughly 13% seen once; the top ten hold around 13%. The sample here was PBMCs from blood, taken 45 days after vaccination. These receptors originate from a man aged 50 or older who received an inactivated influenza vaccine.

The V gene is TRBV6-2 or TRBV6-3, the J gene TRBJ1-6; TRBD1 might be the D (5 bases). Between the trimmed V and J ends, which lost 7 bases and 0 bases, there was a span of 22 bases. The germline CDR1 and CDR2 sequences are MNHEY and SVGEGT. This CDR3 region has 19 residues. The CDR3 is CASTGDRSLQSSYNSPLHF. The DNA for the CDR3 is TGTGCCAGCACCGGAGACAGATCCCTACAAAGCTCCTATAATTCACCCCTCCACTTT.

This clonotype has more than one count but fewer than ten. The gene calls are TRBV11-2 and TRBJ2-5, with TRBD2 identical over 9 bases. V lost 6 bases and J lost 3; bases outside the gene matches: 5. Germline CDR1 SGHAT, CDR2 FQNNGV. The CDR3 is 14 amino acids. The CDR3 coding sequence is TGTGCCAGCAGGGGGCTAGCGGGGAAAGAGACCCAGTACTTC. Its translation: CASRGLAGKETQYF.

This clonotype turned up a few times. This chain uses TRBV7-9 with TRBJ1-4; D possibly corresponds to TRBD1 (6 bases). Per the germline V gene, CDR1 is SEHNR and CDR2 is FQNEAQ (reference sequence). The CDR3 loop spans 15 amino acids. Trimming shortened V by 2 bases and J by 6 bases, and 13 bases separated the two germline ends. The CDR3 region has the DNA TGTGCCAGCAGCTTACCGACAGGACTGGATGAAAAACTGTTTTTT. This sequence encodes CASSLPTGLDEKLFF.

The chain carries TRBV18 and TRBJ2-7; D possibly corresponds to TRBD1 (5 bases). Looked up from germline, CDR1 is KGHSH and CDR2 is LQKENI. CDR3 length equals 13 residues. V gave up 3 bases and J gave up 5 bases, with 11 bases separating them. The CDR3 DNA reads as TGTGCCAGCTCACCTAGGACAAACGACGAGCAGTACTTC. Its protein is CASSPRTNDEQYF.

This clonotype was detected only a few times. The chain carries TRBV29-1 and TRBJ2-7, with D possibly TRBD1 on 6 matching bases. Trimming stripped 8 bases from V and 3 bases from J, with 11 bases between. The CDR3 consists of 11 residues. Germline-derived CDR1 and CDR2 are SQVTM and ANQGSEA. This CDR3 reads CSSWDNYEQYF. CDR3 in DNA: TGCAGCTCCTGGGACAACTACGAGCAGTACTTC.

The chain couples TRBV13 to TRBJ2-6; D is perhaps TRBD1 (6 bases). CDR3 length: 18 amino acids. Per germline, CDR1 PRHDT and CDR2 FYEKMQ (reference sequence). V was shortened by 1 base and J by 4 bases, with 17 bases between the two germline ends. The CDR3: CASSLVGDTGMGANVLTF. In DNA, the CDR3 is TGTGCCAGCAGCTTAGTTGGGGACACGGGAATGGGGGCCAACGTCCTGACTTTC.

J is TRBJ2-1 and V is TRBV6-2 or TRBV6-3; 7 bases map to TRBD2. Germline loops: CDR1 MNHEY, CDR2 SVGEGT. The CDR3 runs to 15 residues. Unmatched junction bases numbered 11, after V lost 6 bases and J lost 6 bases. CDR3 coding DNA: TGTGCCAGCAGCCGACCGGGACTAAACCCCAATGAGCAGTTCTTC. Residues: CASSRPGLNPNEQFF.

This clonotype appeared many times. This rearrangement joins TRBV29-1 to TRBJ2-1; 8 bases fit TRBD1. The CDR3 covers 16 residues. Trimming took 4 bases from V and 6 from J; bases not matched to a gene: 14. The germline V gene encodes CDR1 SQVTM and CDR2 ANQGSEA. DNA for the CDR3: TGCAGCGTTGTTATGGCCGACAGGGGAAGGAGCAATGAGCAGTTCTTC. This translates into CSVVMADRGRSNEQFF.

The chain is built from TRBV7-8 and TRBJ2-1; 9 nucleotides align to TRBD2. The ends lost 5 bases at V and 12 bases at J; junction bases unmatched: 17. This CDR3 spans 16 amino acids. The germline CDR1 and CDR2 sequences are SGHVS and FQNEAQ. The CDR3, as DNA: TGTGCCAGCAGCCGGATAGCGGGAGCTATCTCCCATGGGCAGTTCTTC. Protein product: CASSRIAGAISHGQFF. Full variable domain (outside the CDR3, taken from reference TRBV7-8 and TRBJ2-1): GAGVSQSPRYKVAKRGQDVALRCDPISGHVSLFWYQQALGQGPEFLTYFQNEAQLDKSGLPSDRFFAERPEGSVSTLKIQRTQQEDSAVYLCASSRIAGAISHGQFFGPGTRLTVL.

This chain joins TRBV27 and TRBJ1-5; D might be TRBD1 (5 bases). Germline CDR1 is MNHEY and CDR2 is SMNVEV (reference sequence). The CDR3 covers 14 residues. V gave up 3 bases and J gave up 4 bases, with 10 bases separating them. The DNA of the CDR3 is TGTGCCAGCAGTTTCCGGGGCTGGAATCAGCCCCAGCATTTT. Translating it yields CASSFRGWNQPQHF.

The chain combines TRBV5-1 with TRBJ2-1; D gene uncertain. Trimming removed 1 base from V and 10 bases from J, with 12 bases in between. Germline assignment: CDR1 SGHRS and CDR2 YFSETQ. The CDR3 runs to 13 residues. The CDR3 loop reads CASSLIEAMEQFF. The CDR3 DNA is TGCGCCAGCAGCTTGATAGAGGCCATGGAGCAGTTCTTC.

This clonotype was detected only a few times. The CDR3 region has the DNA TGTGCCAGCAGTACTATGACAGGGATAGAGACCCAGTACTTC. Its translation: CASSTMTGIETQYF. The rearrangement joins TRBV2 to TRBJ2-5; 7 bases are a match to TRBD1. CDR3 length: 14 amino acids. The germline V gene encodes CDR1 SNHLY and CDR2 FYNNEI. V gave up 5 bases and J gave up 4 bases; unmatched junction bases: 7.

This clonotype was found a few times. V gene TRBV4-1 combines with J gene TRBJ1-1; a possible D gene is TRBD1 (6 bases). CDR1 is MGHRA and CDR2 is YSYEKL in the germline V gene. The CDR3 runs to 17 residues. Between the trimmed V and J ends, which lost 0 bases and 0 bases, there was a span of 14 bases. DNA for the CDR3: TGCGCCAGCAGCCAAGATCTTGGCGGGACATTGAACACTGAAGCTTTCTTT. This translates into CASSQDLGGTLNTEAFF.

This clonotype was seen only a few times. This chain connects TRBV4-1 to TRBJ2-7; no clear D. The CDR3 is 15 amino acids. The V end lost 2 bases, the J end lost 2 bases, and 13 bases lay between the germline ends. From germline, CDR1 is MGHRA and CDR2 YSYEKL. Here the CDR3 reads CASSQFVRATYEQYF. The DNA of the CDR3 is TGCGCCAGCAGCCAATTCGTAAGGGCAACCTACGAGCAGTACTTC.

This clonotype was seen only a few times. V gene TRBV27 combines with J gene TRBJ2-5, with 8 bases that match TRBD1. Germline V CDR1 and CDR2: MNHEY, SMNVEV (reference sequence). This CDR3 contains 15 residues. Trimming at V came to 5 bases and at J to 5 bases, leaving 10 bases not matched to a gene. The CDR3 loop is CASSLRARGRETQYF. DNA for the CDR3: TGTGCCAGCAGTCTCCGGGCCAGGGGGCGGGAGACCCAGTACTTC.

This clonotype was observed many times. The genes are TRBV7-2 and TRBJ2-5; D gene uncertain. Trimming pared 1 base from V and 3 bases from J, leaving 6 bases between. Germline CDR1 and CDR2: SGHTA and FQGNSA. The CDR3 spans 13 residues. CDR3 nucleotides: TGTGCCAGCAGCTTAGGTGTGAAAGAGACCCAGTACTTC. This translates into CASSLGVKETQYF.

This clonotype was observed a few times. The chain uses TRBV18 and TRBJ1-2; TRBD1 matches at 8 bases. The germline CDR1 and CDR2 sequences are KGHSH and LQKENI. The CDR3 is made up of 14 amino acids. With V trimmed by 3 bases and J by 5 bases, 5 bases remained unmatched. CDR3 bases: TGTGCCAGCTCACCGAACAGGGGGGTTTATGGCTACACCTTC. Translating it yields CASSPNRGVYGYTF. Full variable domain (remainder filled in from reference TRBV18 and TRBJ1-2): NAGVMQNPRHLVRRRGQEARLRCSPMKGHSHVYWYRQLPEEGLKFMVYLQKENIIDESGMPKERFSAEFPKEGPSILRIQQVVRGDSAAYFCASSPNRGVYGYTFGSGTRLTVV.

The CDR3 spells CASPKQGQGGSGANVLTF. DNA of the CDR3: TGTGCCAGCCCTAAGCAGGGACAGGGTGGATCTGGGGCCAACGTCCTGACTTTC. This chain uses TRBV11-1 with TRBJ2-6, with 9 nucleotides matching TRBD1. V lost 8 bases and J lost 1; bases outside the gene matches: 12. The CDR3 has 18 amino acids. The germline CDR1 and CDR2 sequences are SGHAT and FQDESV (reference sequence).

The chain joins TRBV6-5 to TRBJ2-7; no clear D gene. This CDR3 has 15 residues. CDR1 MNHEY and CDR2 SVGAGI come from the germline V gene. V was shortened by 1 base and J by 2 bases, with 12 bases between the two germline ends. DNA of the CDR3: TGTGCCAGCAGTTACTTTGCCCACTCCCCCTACGAGCAGTACTTC. Amino acids: CASSYFAHSPYEQYF.

This clonotype has only a few counts. This sequence joins TRBV3-1 and TRBJ2-2, with TRBD1 matching 7 bases. V shed 1 base, J shed 3 bases, and the junction held 2 bases outside the gene matches. Germline V CDR1 and CDR2: LGHDT, YNNKEL (reference sequence). The CDR3 loop spans 15 amino acids. CDR3 nucleotides: TGTGCCAGCAGCCAAGGGGACAGATACACCGGGGAGCTGTTTTTT. Amino acids: CASSQGDRYTGELFF.

A note on this clonotype: A read error may produce the germline difference seen at one junction end. The V call is TRBV4-2, the J call TRBJ2-3; 7 nucleotides agree with TRBD2. This CDR3 comprises 15 residues. The germline V gene encodes CDR1 LGHNA and CDR2 YNFKEQ. The CDR3 sequence is CASSQAWGGGDKQYF. In DNA, the CDR3 is TGTGCCAGCAGCCAAGCCTGGGGGGGTGGAGATAAGCAGTATTTT.

The gene calls are TRBV24-1 and TRBJ1-5; the D gene is possibly TRBD1 (6 bases). Germline V CDR1 and CDR2: KGHDR, SFDVKD. Trimming pared 4 bases from V and 3 bases from J, leaving 15 bases between. The CDR3 loop spans 16 amino acids. Written as DNA, the CDR3 is TGTGCCACCAGTGAAACAGGGAGTATTAACAATCAGCCCCAGCATTTT. Translation gives CATSETGSINNQPQHF.

CDR3 loop: CASSQEADYGYTF. The CDR3 DNA reads TGCGCCAGCAGCCAAGAGGCAGACTATGGCTACACCTTC. The genes are TRBV4-1 and TRBJ1-2, with D unresolved. CDR3 size: 13 residues. Germline V lookup: CDR1 MGHRA, CDR2 YSYEKL. Trimming stripped 0 bases from V and 3 bases from J, with 5 bases between.

The J gene is TRBJ2-5, the V gene TRBV7-7, with TRBD1 identical over 7 bases. The length of the CDR3 is 18 residues. Germline lookup yields CDR1 SSHAT and CDR2 FNYEAQ (reference sequence). The V and J ends lost 5 bases and 0 bases, in that order; junction bases with no gene match: 15. The CDR3 spells CASSRVWDRPSYQETQYF. The DNA of the CDR3 is TGTGCCAGCAGCCGGGTTTGGGACAGACCCTCATACCAAGAGACCCAGTACTTC.

The chain links TRBV30 to TRBJ2-5; D unclear. Germline CDR1 is GTSNPN and CDR2 is SVGIG (reference sequence). V was shortened by 3 bases and J by 2 bases, with 16 bases between the two germline ends. The CDR3 totals 15 residues. In DNA, the CDR3 is TGTGCCTGGAGCGTGGGCGGCGGAGCACAAGAGACCCAGTACTTC. Translation: CAWSVGGGAQETQYF.